The sequence of this T cell receptor beta chain was determined in a study of cytomegalovirus exposure and HLA in healthy donors (dated by TCRdb to about 2017). At the level of the whole study: An earlier analysis of around 600 of the donors reported roughly 270 Gb of sequence data and 100 million to 130 million unique TCR beta sequences from some 180 million T cells. Of the 300 to 500 genotyped donors, roughly 76% were placed in the genetic ancestry cluster associated with self-reported Caucasian donors. In an earlier analysis of roughly 540 of the donors, high-throughput TCR beta sequencing was used to judge whether each TCR beta V gene segment behaved as functional or pseudogenic. The study aimed to test whether signatures of past pathogen exposure could be identified by cataloging public T cell receptors. Genome-wide SNP genotypes for about 60% of the roughly 670 donors were used in a later genetic analysis, which treated that subset as a discovery cohort. Roughly 5 DR-DQ haplotypes were treated as single units for association and clustering because of strong linkage in the cohort. In the later analysis, no new phenotypic data were used to find candidate immune exposures; instead, reliance was placed on TCR beta sequences and their occurrence across donors. All discovery cohort repertoires had been generated on a single sequencing platform. The study used immunosequencing to profile the T cell repertoires of more than 650 subjects and linked those repertoires to cytomegalovirus serostatus. About 310 gigabases of sequencing data and approximately 84 million unique TCR sequences were included in an early release covering several hundred HLA-typed donors. The number of typed donors differed by locus: about 629-640 for A, B, C, DRB1 and DQB1; approximately 540 for DQA1; approximately 610 for DPA1; and around 470 for DPB1. To study patterns of TCR occurrence, a later analysis re-analyzed previously published TCR beta repertoires from 500 to 850 donors and added high-resolution HLA genotyping. A separate validation cohort of about 110 different subjects was used in addition to the roughly 620-subject first cohort. On average, around 200,000 unique TCR beta nucleotide sequences were sequenced per donor among some 420 genotyped donors of the cohort, with roughly 18% of those sequences being non-productive. HLA typing included class I and class II loci at four-digit resolution. To predict cytomegalovirus infection status, the study brought together high-throughput TCR immunosequencing, statistical association of individual TCRs with disease status, and machine learning. Donor age, sex, ethnicity and CMV serostatus were compiled alongside the repertoire data. The investigation overall reported the following: Strong co-occurrence of HLA alleles, especially DR and DQ, made assigning TCR associations to individual alleles difficult. Because some donors lacked HLA typing at each locus, the association tests relied only on the typed subset. In a later genetic analysis, fewer N-insertions in productive TCRs were reported among donors in an Asian-associated ancestry cluster than the roughly 700-donor mean. A further reported finding was that TCR beta sequences accurately predicted the HLA-A and HLA-B alleles for most subjects in the first cohort. In vitro tests confirmed that a few of the cytomegalovirus-associated TCR beta chains recognize cytomegalovirus antigens. A later analysis found that most CMV-associated TCR beta chains appeared HLA-restricted, with HLA associations seemingly driven largely by CMV exposure. Broadly in line with IMGT annotations, most TCR beta V segments showed up in productive rearrangements about 87% or about 30% of the time in an earlier analysis of under 700 of the donors. Across donors, most TCR sequences were observed very rarely, whereas some public TCRs were present in many individuals. The earlier analysis of some 540 of the donors excluded fewer than 20 rarely observed V segments, including chromosome 9 orphons, because counts were too low. In a later analysis, HLA-associated TCR beta chains were found to be more clonally expanded and to have lower generation probabilities than equally common non-associated chains. In this cohort, only TCR beta chains were sequenced, and detectable features were limited by the absence of alpha or paired-chain data. The presence/absence analyses assumed that sequencing depth was roughly uniform across donors, and that assumption may not be true. Cytomegalovirus status was reported to be diagnosed by the classifier with high specificity and sensitivity in both the original and validation cohorts. According to a later analysis, TCR association rates differed among HLA loci, with DRB1 alleles showing the most associated TCRs and HLA-C alleles showing the fewest. Correlated functional status among segregating V segments might reflect linkage disequilibrium, but an unknown experimental factor could not be ruled out. A later analysis associated around 16,000 TCR beta sequences with specific HLA alleles at a false discovery rate of 0.05. Several of the top co-occurrence clusters appeared to be linked to parvovirus B19, influenza, CMV and Epstein-Barr virus, according to a later analysis. Because the 87-base-pair reads could not distinguish some IMGT-functional V segments, including TRBV6-2 and TRBV6-3, those segments were excluded. The authors suggested that the approach could potentially be generalized to other disease states and immunological phenotypes. CMV serostatus was the only immune exposure information available for the cohort. A total of fewer than 200 TCR beta chains were listed by the study as associated with cytomegalovirus. An association between a missense DCLRE1C variant and V-gene and J-gene trimming of TCR beta chains was found in a later genetic analysis and replicated in an independent cohort. A cluster of highly shared sequence variants was judged likely to be a technical artifact of the sequencing pipeline.

The library was generated by the immunoSEQ multiplex PCR assay. A mixture of 60 forward primers for TCR Vbeta segments and 13 reverse primers for TCR Jbeta segments was used in the multiplex PCR. The CDR3 region of rearranged TCR beta genes was amplified from genomic DNA with a multiplex PCR assay. The amplified TCR beta libraries were sequenced on the Illumina HiSeq System as 87-base-pair reads. The study's own analysis went as follows. A later analysis tallied 75 million to 95 million unique TCR beta chains across the 550 to 850 repertoires, and around 10 million of those chains were shared by two or more donors. Raw reads were error-corrected and collapsed into unique sequences by a nearest-neighbor algorithm in which closely related sequences were merged to remove PCR and sequencing errors. Alignment of CDR3 sequences to IMGT reference sequences was used to assign V, D and J gene segments. For a sequence to be retained, at least a six-nucleotide match to both a V gene segment and a J gene segment was required. Rearrangements were called productive when the CDR3 lacked stop codons and stayed in frame with V and J; all others were non-productive. Following IMGT convention, CDR3 was defined as the stretch from the second conserved V-encoded cysteine to the conserved J-encoded phenylalanine. The earlier analysis of some 580 of the donors excluded any sequence lacking an unambiguous match to a single V gene segment. An earlier analysis of approximately 590 of the donors classified V segments as functional when productive rearrangements were above 56.7% and as segregating when the standard deviation between donors was above 5%. A statistical classification framework was built to diagnose cytomegalovirus status from the catalog of TCR beta chain sequences. V and J gene assignment, in a later analysis, came from comparing TCR nucleotide sequences with IMGT/GENE-DB human TR gene sequences. In a later analysis, CDR3 sequences and most-parsimonious VDJ recombination scenarios were assigned using the TCRdist pipeline. In a later analysis, each TCR beta chain was defined by its CDR3 amino acid sequence together with its V-gene family, and reads without a unique V-gene family were excluded. In a later analysis, several hundred highly shared, low-generation-probability nucleotide sequences were removed to address suspected cross-contamination and a sequencing artifact. In a later analysis, a clonal expansion index was calculated for each public chain from normalized within-repertoire ranks of inferred template counts. Generation probabilities in a later analysis came from a VDJ recombination model fitted to out-of-frame rearrangements, and those results were checked against IGoR. In a later analysis, hypergeometric tests were used to score TCR-TCR, TCR-HLA and TCR-CMV co-occurrence, with a repertoire-size bias correction applied to TCR pairs. False discovery rates were estimated in a later analysis by permuting HLA or CMV assignments 20 times. A later analysis grouped co-occurring TCRs with DBSCAN, adding TCRdist sequence similarity when clustering within HLA-allele-positive subsets. Repertoires with fewer than 30,000 or more than 120,000 public chains, plus five repertoires with anomalous nucleotide sharing, were excluded from co-occurrence clustering. TCRdb stores this immuneACCESS table with in-frame sequences only. Part of the clones is absent; in the studies checked, under half of the shortfall reflects unresolved V genes, and no reason is known for the rest. The V and J calls and the clone size are those of that table, but D and trimming were determined from the DNA. The sample records 200,000 to 250,000 clones, roughly 90% of which are singletons. The top ten hold around 1% of the sample.

The cohort consisted of fewer than 700 healthy bone marrow donors. Cohort members were all nominally healthy when sampled, although unrecorded immune exposures were likely present. The donor was CMV seronegative and belonged to the group of 320 or so seronegative cohort members. A peripheral blood sample was provided by each donor, and peripheral blood mononuclear cells were used for TCR beta sequencing. Genomic DNA was extracted from the blood cell samples with the Qiagen DNeasy Blood Extraction Kit. This clone was detected only once. It has no known antigen specificity. One end of the junction fails to match germline, which may point to a read error. CDR1 and CDR2, looked up from the germline V gene, are SQVTM and ANQGSEA. The CDR3 holds 13 amino acids from the cysteine to the phenylalanine. Only the CDR3 part of the read is kept: 39 bases, read in frame from the first base.

The TCR originated in a woman aged 18-30 years in good health and CMV-seronegative. The sequenced material came from PBMCs. The rearrangement combines TRBV29-1 with TRBJ1-2, with 9 junctional bases fitting TRBD1. The CDR3 in this case is CSAGQGTKYGYTF. The nucleotides are TGCAGCGCCGGACAGGGGACTAAATATGGCTACACCTTC.